These T cell receptor beta chains were read from a single sample in a study of T-cell reconstitution after alpha-beta-depleted transplantation in children. MiXCR was run by TCRdb on the PCR reads, yielding one entry per CDR3 protein. Of about 460,000 distinct CDR3 sequences listed, approximately 12% were seen once; the top ten hold around 5.8%. The sample was PBMCs from the stem cell graft donor, taken from the stem cell graft. The receptors shown here come from a human donor who donated a stem cell graft to a child with combined immunodeficiency. Each CDR3 is given with its conserved first and last residue.

v_gene	j_gene	CDR3aa
TRBV12-5	TRBJ1-1	CASGLTGAGVMNTEAFF
TRBV5-1	TRBJ2-7	CASSLGLAGGPDHEQYF
TRBV7-8	TRBJ2-6	CASSVLTGQLSSGANVLTF
TRBV18	TRBJ1-1	CASSPLNLNTEAFF
TRBV27	TRBJ2-7	CASSLSRTSLEYF
TRBV21-1	TRBJ2-3	CASSNPLAGEVADTQYF
TRBV5-1	TRBJ1-1	CASSLARGQNTEAFF
TRBV9	TRBJ2-5	CASSRRRGLAGQETQYF
TRBV11-3	TRBJ1-2	CASSLNPGQGEAYGYTF
TRBV4-2	TRBJ2-1	CASSQTDNNNEQFF
TRBV20-1	TRBJ2-3	CSARSPAQRTDTQYF
TRBV30	TRBJ1-1	CAWRTGWDTEAFF
TRBV10-3	TRBJ2-5	CATRTGGQETQYF
TRBV27	TRBJ2-1	CASSLISLRGRYNEQFF
TRBV12-3/TRBV12-4	TRBJ2-3	CASSLRTSGSGDTQYF
TRBV5-6	TRBJ1-3	CASSLRGFTGNTIYF
TRBV12-3/TRBV12-4	TRBJ2-3	CASSLGTPGADTQYF
TRBV18	TRBJ2-1	CASSPREARGYNEQFF
TRBV5-1	TRBJ2-7	CASSFLGVPYEQYF
TRBV12-3/TRBV12-4	TRBJ2-6	CANLQTNVLTF
TRBV12-3/TRBV12-4	TRBJ2-1	CASSLARTSGEQFF
TRBV29-1	TRBJ2-5	CSGWGGVGETQYF
TRBV7-9	TRBJ1-2	CASSSLTGDYTF
TRBV7-2	TRBJ2-1	CASSLGGASEQFF
TRBV4-3	TRBJ2-2	CASSQVRVEQGTGELFF
TRBV3-1	TRBJ2-5	CASSQAPGAGQETQYF
TRBV15	TRBJ2-5	CATSRIQETQYF
TRBV2	TRBJ2-3	CASSESPGTREQYF